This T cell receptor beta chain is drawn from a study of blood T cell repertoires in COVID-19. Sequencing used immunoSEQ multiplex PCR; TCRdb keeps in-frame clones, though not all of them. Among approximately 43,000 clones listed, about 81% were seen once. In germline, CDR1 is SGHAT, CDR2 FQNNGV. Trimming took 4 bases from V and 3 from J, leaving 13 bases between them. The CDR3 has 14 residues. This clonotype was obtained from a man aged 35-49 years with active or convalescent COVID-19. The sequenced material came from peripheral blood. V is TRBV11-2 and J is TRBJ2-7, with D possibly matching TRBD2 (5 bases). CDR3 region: CASSSAGKFYEQYF. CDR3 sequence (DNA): TGTGCCAGCAGCTCAGCCGGGAAATTCTACGAGCAGTACTTC.